These 10 T cell receptor beta chains were all obtained from the same sample, sequenced in a study of tumor-infiltrating lymphocytes in primary liver carcinoma. Investigators took RNA and DNA out together from 20-30 mg of unsorted bulk tissue. Reverse transcription of 500 to 650 ng total RNA with a constant-region primer produced TCR beta cDNA. It was through three nested multiplex PCR rounds of slightly modified ARM-PCR that TCR beta libraries arose. The first two PCR rounds used TRBV1-TRBV30 primers with a Cbeta primer, 9 to 10 cycles each. One entry per CDR3 protein, called by TCRdb with MiXCR from the multiplex PCR reads. The sample has about 50,000 distinct CDR3 sequences; roughly 80% are singletons. Sequences were obtained from liver tumor tissue from sampling region 5. Subset denoted: tumor region T5, tumor centre. These receptors all stem from a man aged 40-49 years with primary liver carcinoma and hepatitis B virus infection.

This clonotype was recorded a few times. At one boundary the junction diverges from the germline segment, which might be a read error. The chain has TRBV11-1 and TRBJ2-1; possibly TRBD1 or TRBD2 for D (5 bases each). In germline, CDR1 is SGHAT, CDR2 FQDESV (reference sequence). The CDR3 contains 15 residues. CDR3 protein: CASSFQGPLDNGQFF. CDR3 DNA sequence: TGTGCCAGTAGCTTCCAGGGACCGTTGGACAATGGGCAGTTCTTC.

Remarks on this clonotype: One end of the junction fails to match germline, which may point to a read error. The chain has TRBV30 and TRBJ2-7; no clear D. CDR1 and CDR2 from the germline V gene are GTSNPN and SVGIG (reference sequence). CDR3 length: 13 residues. For the CDR3, the DNA is TGTGCCTGGAGTCCCCTAGTCTTCTACCAGCAGTACTTC. Translating gives CAWSPLVFYQQYF.

Notes on this clonotype: Without the conserved terminal phenylalanine or tryptophan, this CDR3 likely stems from a read error. No DNA is shown, since the ends of the CDR3 on it are uncertain; the CDR3 is the one TCRdb lists. The J gene is TRBJ2-2, the V gene TRBV7-8; the table's D call TRBD2 went unverified against the DNA. Per germline, CDR1 SGHVS and CDR2 FQNEAQ. The CDR3 extends over 16 residues, inclusive of both ends. The CDR3 sequence: CASTLPLAGGIGEMFI.

Worth noting for this clonotype: Lacking the conserved final phenylalanine or tryptophan, this CDR3 likely reflects a read error. The limits of the CDR3 on the DNA are not certain, so only TCRdb's listed CDR3 is given. This chain links TRBV11-1 with TRBJ2-4; TRBD1 is the table's D call and was not checked against the DNA. The CDR3 is 17 amino acids long, termini counted. CDR1 is SGHAT, CDR2 FQDESV, per germline (reference sequence). CDR3 protein: CASSSPEQGASKNIRYY.

The chain uses TRBV28 and TRBJ1-4; no reliable D call. The CDR3 is 15 amino acids. Per the germline V gene, CDR1 is MDHEN and CDR2 is SYDVKM. V was cut by 7 bases and J by 5 bases, with 17 bases left in between. The CDR3 reads CASTPPGALNEKLFF. The CDR3 nucleotides read TGTGCCAGCACCCCCCCCGGTGCCCTCAATGAAAAACTGTTTTTT.

This sequence joins TRBV7-9 and TRBJ2-5, with a weak D call TRBD2 (6 bases). The CDR3 contains 18 residues. V gave up 4 bases and J gave up 4 bases, with 25 bases separating them. Germline V lookup: CDR1 SEHNR, CDR2 FQNEAQ (reference sequence). The CDR3 nucleotides read TGTGCCAGCAGCTACCTGGAACCCCCGGCGGGGCCACGAGAGACCCAGTACTTC. Translating gives CASSYLEPPAGPRETQYF.

The rearrangement joins TRBV29-1 to TRBJ2-3, with 10 bases lining up with TRBD2. CDR3 length: 13 residues. Germline V CDR1 and CDR2: SQVTM, ANQGSEA. CDR3 nucleotide sequence: TGCGGCGCCCAGCGGGGGGGCGCAGATACGCAGTATTTT. As protein: CGAQRGGADTQYF.

V and J are TRBV6-6 and TRBJ1-1; 8 positions agree with TRBD1. V shed 9 bases, J shed 7 bases, and the junction held 10 bases outside the gene matches. The CDR3 sequence is 13 residues long. CDR1 is MNHNY and CDR2 is SVGAGI in the germline V gene (reference sequence). The CDR3 bases are TGTGCCAGTCGCACAGGGGGGACTAATGAAGCTTTCTTT. It yields the protein CASRTGGTNEAFF.

With respect to this clonotype: At one of its ends the junction is not consistent with the germline gene, which may arise from a read error. This chain links TRBV4-1 with TRBJ1-2, with 8 bases that match TRBD1. Germline V CDR1 and CDR2: MGHRA, YSYEKL. This CDR3 comprises 16 residues. The CDR3 sequence: CANSQSGTGDFYGYSF. The CDR3 DNA reads as TGCGCCAACTCGCAATCCGGGACAGGCGATTTCTATGGCTACAGTTTC.

As for this clonotype: The CDR3 does not close with the conserved phenylalanine or tryptophan, likely indicating a read error. This rearrangement joins TRBV7-9 to TRBJ2-1; 8 bases align to TRBD2. CDR1 is SEHNR, CDR2 FQNEAQ, per germline (reference sequence). J gave up 10 bases and V 5 bases, and 13 bases lay outside the gene matches. This CDR3 spans 15 amino acids. The CDR3 loop reads CASSRSGSLGEEQFL. CDR3 nucleotides: TGTGCCAGCAGCAGGAGCGGGAGCCTCGGAGAAGAGCAGTTCTTA.